The clone carrying this TCR beta chain was counted only a few times. Its antigen is unidentified. This entry belongs to a study of blood T cells in healthy people across ages. Study-wide findings and caveats: When set beside aged donors, long-lived donors presented more naive CD4+ cells and higher diversity.

The extraction recovered at least 6 micrograms of total RNA per sample. V dropped 1 base and J dropped 9 bases, with 16 bases sitting between them. The germline V gene encodes CDR1 MNHEY and CDR2 SVGAGI. There are 16 residues in the CDR3. Next came a second PCR, run for about 7 to 12 cycles, which used a sample-barcoded 5' primer along with a J-beta primer mix. TCRdb independently ran MiXCR on the 5' RACE reads; one entry per CDR3 protein. The table includes 600,000 or so distinct CDR3 sequences, about 30% detected once. The rearrangement joins TRBV6-5 to TRBJ1-6; a possible D gene is TRBD1 (6 bases). This receptor was identified in a woman aged 80 or older in good health. Sequencing was done on a sample of blood. The CDR3 spells CASSYWSIRGISPLHF. The CDR3 coding sequence is TGTGCCAGCAGTTACTGGTCAATCAGGGGAATTTCACCCCTCCACTTT.